This T cell receptor beta chain was recorded in a study of T cell changes during pregnancy in multiple sclerosis. Using immunoSEQ multiplex PCR, the repertoire was profiled, and TCRdb retains in-frame clones only, with some absent. The sample yields some 22,000 clones, 85% seen once. This CDR3 spans 11 amino acids. Per the germline V gene, CDR1 is MDHEN and CDR2 is SYDVKM. V was clipped by 5 bases and J by 13 bases, with 12 bases between them. This sample comprised CD8+ T cells from peripheral blood mononuclear cells, obtained before pregnancy. The sequence came from a female donor with multiple sclerosis, enrolled in a pregnancy study. V is TRBV28 and J is TRBJ1-5; D gene unclear. CDR3 region: CASSLTVGQHF. In DNA form, the CDR3 reads TGTGCCAGCAGTCTCACCGTCGGTCAGCATTTT.